The 8 T cell receptor beta chains in this list originate from one sample, sequenced in a study of CD8 T cells in ankylosing spondylitis. The antigens for these receptors are not known. Study-wide results and limits: Several highly homologous variants formed a TCR beta motif that appeared characteristic of ankylosing spondylitis blood.

TCRdb ran MiXCR on the 5' RACE reads and lists one entry per CDR3 protein. The repertoire holds about 800,000 distinct CDR3 sequences, with 12% as singletons. Sequenced: blood, either unsorted or a sorted T cell fraction (not recorded which). The source of these receptors is a male donor with ankylosing spondylitis.

This clonotype was detected ten times or more. The rearrangement joins TRBV20-1 to TRBJ2-1; D remains unclear. Trimming cost V 1 base and J 8 bases, with 6 bases left between them. Germline lookup yields CDR1 DFQATT and CDR2 SNEGSKA (reference sequence). The CDR3 totals 11 residues. CDR3 sequence (DNA): TGCAGTGCTAGAGGGAAGGATGAGCAGTTCTTC. This gives the protein CSARGKDEQFF.

This clonotype was observed a handful of times. V and J are TRBV5-1 and TRBJ2-7, with 10 bases matching TRBD2. V shed 3 bases and J 3 bases; nucleotides not matched to a gene: 6. CDR3 size: 15 residues. CDR1 is SGHRS and CDR2 is YFSETQ in the germline V gene. The CDR3 nucleotides are TGCGCCAGCAGCTCAGAGATAGCGGGAGGCTACGAGCAGTACTTC. Amino acids: CASSSEIAGGYEQYF.

V and J are TRBV28 and TRBJ2-7, with 7 bases fitting TRBD2. V was clipped by 7 bases and J by 6 bases; unmatched bases: 12. The CDR3 runs 14 residues. Germline loops: CDR1 MDHEN, CDR2 SYDVKM. CDR3 DNA sequence: TGTGCCAGCACCCGGGGTGGAGGGAGGGGCGAGCAGTACTTC. It specifies CASTRGGGRGEQYF.

This clonotype was observed many times. The chain joins TRBV4-2 to TRBJ2-4, with 9 bases identical to TRBD2. The J segment lost 5 bases and the V segment lost 1 base, leaving 3 bases of the junction unmatched. Germline V gene sequence: CDR1 LGHNA, CDR2 YNFKEQ. This CDR3 region has 15 residues. In nucleotides, the CDR3 is TGTGCCAGCAGCCAAGTGGCGGGGGGGCAAAACATTCAGTACTTC. Its translation: CASSQVAGGQNIQYF.

This clonotype came up many times. The rearrangement links TRBV5-1 to TRBJ1-3, with a tentative D call TRBD1 (5 bases). V was cut by 4 bases and J by 0 bases, with 11 bases left in between. The CDR3 spans 15 residues. Looked up from germline, CDR1 is SGHRS and CDR2 is YFSETQ. Here the CDR3 reads CASSTTGSSGNTIYF. CDR3 DNA: TGCGCCAGCAGCACTACAGGTAGCTCTGGAAACACCATATATTTT.

This clonotype was recorded many times. The CDR3 DNA sequence: TGTGCCAGCAGCTTAGCGCGGCAGGGCACTGAAGCTTTCTTT. Amino acid sequence: CASSLARQGTEAFF. This chain connects TRBV7-2 to TRBJ1-1, with D perhaps TRBD1 (5 bases). Trimming cost V 0 bases and J 4 bases, with 9 bases left between them. Looked up from germline, CDR1 is SGHTA and CDR2 is FQGNSA. This CDR3 contains 14 residues.

V usage is TRBV20-1 and J usage is TRBJ2-2; TRBD1 matches 7 bases. This CDR3 spans 17 amino acids. Germline CDR1 DFQATT, CDR2 SNEGSKA (reference sequence). V lost 0 bases, J lost 1 base, and 8 bases stayed unmatched. CDR3 coding DNA: TGCAGTGCTAGAGATTTGAGACAGGGCCGGAACACCGGGGAGCTGTTTTTT. Translating it yields CSARDLRQGRNTGELFF.

This sequence joins TRBV5-1 and TRBJ1-4, with TRBD1 identical over 7 bases. The CDR3 sequence is 14 residues long. V was pared by 0 bases and J by 7 bases, with 3 bases of the junction left unmatched. CDR1 SGHRS and CDR2 YFSETQ come from the germline V gene. The CDR3 loop is CASSLGPGGEKLFF. The CDR3 nucleotides are TGCGCCAGCAGCTTGGGCCCAGGGGGTGAAAAACTGTTTTTT.